This TCR beta chain was profiled in a study of blood T cell repertoires in COVID-19. Germline V gene data show CDR1 as SGHVS and CDR2 as FQNEAQ. V shed 5 bases and J shed 7 bases, with 15 bases lying between them. The CDR3 runs to 14 residues. In the source study's methods: Estimation of nucleated cell counts relied on the amplification of reference gene primers. TCRdb's copy holds only in-frame clones and misses some; the assay was immunoSEQ multiplex PCR. V and J calls and clone size are as listed in that table; D and trimming were resolved from the DNA. The table records tens of thousands of clones, roughly 91% of them present only once.

The sample taken for sequencing was peripheral blood. The chain has TRBV7-8 and TRBJ2-1; perhaps TRBD2 as D (6 bases). The origin of this receptor is a woman in her fifties or sixties in a cohort sampled during active COVID-19. CDR3 residues: CASSRDSSRNEQFF. Here the CDR3 DNA reads TGTGCCAGCAGCCGGGACTCCTCTCGGAATGAGCAGTTCTTC.